The clone carrying this TCR beta chain was counted a single time. What it binds is not known. TCR alpha and beta CDR3 regions were amplified from RNA using iRepertoire nested multiplex PCR. Input was about 100-450 ng of tissue mRNA or PBMC total RNA. TCRdb re-called the multiplex PCR reads through MiXCR, storing one row per CDR3 protein. The sample lists 150,000 or so distinct CDR3 sequences; approximately 40% were seen once. This sample was taken from a study of glioma-infiltrating T cells. Study-level results: Only very few CDR3 sequences appeared in both tissue and blood. Tissue-blood divergence was below expectation in non-neoplastic patients, above in gliomas.

The germline V gene encodes CDR1 SGHTS and CDR2 YDEGEE. The V end lost 0 bases, the J end lost 9 bases, and 16 bases lay between the germline ends. This CDR3 has 15 amino acids. This sequence was found in a human donor with low-grade glioma or glioblastoma, undergoing nonglioma brain surgery, or in good health (not recorded which). This chain uses TRBV5-8 with TRBJ2-1, with D possibly being TRBD1 (7 bases). Material: glioma tissue, nonneoplastic brain tissue, or PBMCs (not recorded which). CDR3 sequence reads: CASSLDSAGGTEQFF. CDR3 coding DNA: TGTGCCAGCAGCTTGGATTCGGCAGGGGGGACTGAGCAGTTCTTC.